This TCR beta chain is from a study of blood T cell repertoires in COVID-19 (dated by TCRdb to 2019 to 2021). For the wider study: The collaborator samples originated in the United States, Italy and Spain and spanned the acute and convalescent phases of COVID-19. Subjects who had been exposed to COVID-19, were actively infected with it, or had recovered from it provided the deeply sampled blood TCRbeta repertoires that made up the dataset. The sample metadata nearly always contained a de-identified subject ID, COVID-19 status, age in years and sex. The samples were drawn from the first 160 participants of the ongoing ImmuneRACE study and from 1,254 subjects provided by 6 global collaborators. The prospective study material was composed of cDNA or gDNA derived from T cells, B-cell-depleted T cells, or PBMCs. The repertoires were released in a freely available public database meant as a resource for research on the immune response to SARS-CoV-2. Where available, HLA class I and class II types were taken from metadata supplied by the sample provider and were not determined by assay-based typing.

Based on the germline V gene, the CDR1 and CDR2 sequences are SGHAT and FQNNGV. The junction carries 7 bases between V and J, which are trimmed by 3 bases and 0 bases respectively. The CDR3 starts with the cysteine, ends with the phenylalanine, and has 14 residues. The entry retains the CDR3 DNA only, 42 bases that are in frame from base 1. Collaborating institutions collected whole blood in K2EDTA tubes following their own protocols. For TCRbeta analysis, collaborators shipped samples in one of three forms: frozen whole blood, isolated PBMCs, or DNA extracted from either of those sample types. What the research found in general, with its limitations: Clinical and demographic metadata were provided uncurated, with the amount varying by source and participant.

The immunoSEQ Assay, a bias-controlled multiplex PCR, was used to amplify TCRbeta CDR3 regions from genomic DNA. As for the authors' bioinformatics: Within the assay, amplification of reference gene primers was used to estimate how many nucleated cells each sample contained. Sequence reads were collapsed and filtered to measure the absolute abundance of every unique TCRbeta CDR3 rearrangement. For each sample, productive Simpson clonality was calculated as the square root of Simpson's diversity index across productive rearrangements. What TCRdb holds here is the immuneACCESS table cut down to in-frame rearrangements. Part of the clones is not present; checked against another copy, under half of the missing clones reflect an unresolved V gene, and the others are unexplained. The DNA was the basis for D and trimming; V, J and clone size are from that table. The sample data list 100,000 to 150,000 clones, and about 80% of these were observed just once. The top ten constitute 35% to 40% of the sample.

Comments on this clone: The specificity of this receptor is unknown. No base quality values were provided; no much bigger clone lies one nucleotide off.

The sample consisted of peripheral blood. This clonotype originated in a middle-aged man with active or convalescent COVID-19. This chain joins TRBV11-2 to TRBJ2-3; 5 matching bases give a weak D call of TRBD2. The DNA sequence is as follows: TGTGCCAGCAGCTTCGGCGGGAGCACAGATACGCAGTATTTT. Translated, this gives CASSFGGSTDTQYF. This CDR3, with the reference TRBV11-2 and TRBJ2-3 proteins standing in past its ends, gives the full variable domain EAGVAQSPRYKIIEKRQSVAFWCNPISGHATLYWYQQILGQGPKLLIQFQNNGVVDDSQLPKDRFSAERLKGVDSTLKIQPAKLEDSAVYLCASSFGGSTDTQYFGPGTRLTVL.